This T cell receptor (beta chain) emerged from a study of T cells after yellow fever vaccination. General study results and limits: Researchers cautioned that FACS-sorted repertoires could harbor abundant clonotypes contaminating from the bulk population. Post-booster repertoires again held most primary-vaccination clones (roughly 96% CD4, roughly 88% CD8). Although the secondary response was weaker, it peaked faster, at day 5 versus 15.

The V gene lost 6 bases and the J gene lost 5 bases, with 14 bases spanning the gap. The CDR3 extends over 14 amino acids. Germline V gives CDR1 SGHTA, CDR2 FQGNSA. This clonotype was found a few times. What it recognizes is unknown. Universal primer sites and UMIs were introduced during 5'RACE template-switching synthesis of TCR cDNA. TCRdb ran MiXCR on the 5' RACE reads and lists one entry per CDR3 protein. The table shows hundreds of thousands of distinct CDR3 sequences, with 15% to 20% occurring only once. The rearrangement links TRBV7-2 to TRBJ2-1, with D possibly TRBD1 on 6 matching bases. The input for sequencing was PBMCs, taken 15 days after the yellow fever booster vaccination. This TCR was recovered from a man aged 30 to 39 who received the YFV17D yellow fever vaccine. CDR3: CASSRQVLDNEQFF. The CDR3 DNA reads as TGTGCCAGCAGTAGACAGGTGCTGGACAATGAGCAGTTCTTC.